Below, one TCR beta chain is given with its context. The antigen remains unidentified. These data are taken from a study of T cell repertoires in cytomegalovirus infection. Study at large: Signatures in public TCR beta sequences pointed to both CMV infection and matching HLA type.

Study-level results: What dominated the ex vivo response were HLA-C-restricted CMV-specific TCR beta clonotypes. Cumulative public TCR beta family frequency identified CMV carriers with the relevant HLA.

The V end was cut by 4 bases, the J end by 7 bases, with 19 bases between. Germline V lookup: CDR1 SQVTM, CDR2 ANQGSEA. The CDR3 extends over 14 amino acids. TCRdb independently ran MiXCR on the reads; one entry per CDR3 protein. The table has roughly 640,000 distinct CDR3 sequences, roughly a quarter seen once. This chain joins TRBV29-1 and TRBJ1-2; D gene unclear. The TCR sequence derives from a human donor in good health (CMV status not recorded). Some clones in this sample may be carry-over from other donors' samples. What was sequenced was CD8+ T cells from PBMCs. The CDR3 reads CSVGKEFDLTGYTF. For the CDR3, the DNA is TGCAGCGTTGGTAAGGAGTTCGACCTAACTGGCTACACCTTC.